Listed below are T cell receptor beta chains from one sample, sequenced in a study of T cells in Graves' hyperthyroidism and ophthalmopathy. TCRdb processed the multiplex PCR reads anew with MiXCR; each CDR3 protein has one entry. The sample lists a few hundred thousand distinct CDR3 sequences, 15% to 18% occurring once. Sequencing was carried out using blood. The receptors come from a woman aged 18 to 35 with Graves' hyperthyroidism. CDR3s include the opening cysteine and the closing phenylalanine or tryptophan. D genes are given only for firm matches. The size entry is marked missing in some rows and otherwise reads once, few, many or a size class.

TRBV7-9,-,TRBJ2-3,many,14,CASSPMGGTDTQYF,TGTGCCAGCAGCCCAATGGGGGGCACAGATACGCAGTATTTT
TRBV30,-,TRBJ2-2,many,14,CAWKGLLNTGELFF,TGTGCCTGGAAGGGACTCCTGAACACCGGGGAGCTGTTTTTT
TRBV5-6,-,TRBJ1-4,few,15,CASSLHGTLGEKLFF,TGTGCCAGCAGTTTACACGGGACCTTGGGGGAAAAACTGTTTTTT
TRBV20-1,TRBD2,TRBJ2-7,many,14,CSARAEREAGVQYF,TGCAGTGCTAGAGCGGAGCGGGAGGCAGGGGTGCAGTACTTC
TRBV7-8,-,TRBJ1-6,-,15,CASGPLLGPRYPLHF,TGTGCCAGCGGACCCCTCCTAGGTCCAAGATACCCCCTCCACTTT
TRBV5-1,-,TRBJ1-1,few,14,CASSLRSSNTEAFF,TGCGCCAGCAGCTTGAGGTCCTCGAACACTGAAGCTTTCTTT
TRBV2,-,TRBJ2-5,many,12,CASSEPRETQYF,TGTGCCAGCAGTGAGCCTCGCGAGACCCAGTACTTC
TRBV10-3,TRBD2,TRBJ2-1,few,16,CAISRAKERDGGEQFF,TGTGCCATCAGTCGCGCAAAGGAGCGGGACGGTGGTGAGCAGTTCTTC
TRBV18,-,TRBJ2-7,many,13,CASSPSPAYEQYF,TGTGCCAGCTCACCGTCCCCCGCCTACGAGCAGTACTTC
TRBV7-9,TRBD1,TRBJ2-7,many,13,CASGTGHSYEQYF,TGTGCCAGCGGGACAGGCCATTCCTACGAGCAGTACTTC
TRBV7-9,-,TRBJ1-2,many,14,CASSQAQGSYGYTF,TGTGCCAGCAGCCAGGCGCAGGGGAGCTATGGCTACACCTTC
TRBV27,-,TRBJ1-6,many,15,CASRRDSSYNSPLHF,TGTGCCAGCAGGCGGGATAGCTCCTATAATTCACCCCTCCACTTT
TRBV20-1,TRBD2,TRBJ2-7,-,13,CSAGGTSGSEQYF,TGCAGTGCTGGGGGGACTAGCGGGAGCGAGCAGTACTTC
TRBV6-1,TRBD2,TRBJ2-2,many,17,CASSSLTGGSHTGELFF,TGTGCCAGCAGTTCCCTAACGGGGGGATCCCACACCGGGGAGCTGTTTTTT
TRBV20-1,TRBD1,TRBJ2-1,many,12,CSARQGEYEQFF,TGCAGTGCGAGACAGGGGGAATATGAGCAGTTCTTC
TRBV7-9,-,TRBJ2-5,-,14,CAGSPPRNRETQYF,TGTGCCGGCAGCCCCCCGCGTAATAGAGAGACCCAGTACTTC
TRBV6-1,-,TRBJ2-1,many,14,CASSPNRQSHEQFF,TGTGCCAGCAGTCCGAACCGACAGTCCCATGAGCAGTTCTTC
TRBV7-2,-,TRBJ1-2,many,13,CASSWDTNYGYTF,TGTGCCAGCAGCTGGGACACTAACTATGGCTACACCTTC
TRBV4-1,-,TRBJ1-2,-,14,CASSQDRDITGYTF,TGCGCCAGCAGCCAAGATAGGGACATAACGGGCTACACCTTC
TRBV12-3/TRBV12-4,-,TRBJ2-1,many,17,CASSPPNFSLNNNEQFF,TGTGCCAGCAGCCCTCCCAATTTCTCGTTGAATAACAATGAGCAGTTCTTC
TRBV6-1,TRBD2,TRBJ2-5,few,16,CASSESPSGVQETQYF,TGTGCCAGCAGTGAATCGCCTAGCGGGGTACAAGAGACCCAGTACTTC
TRBV12-3/TRBV12-4,TRBD1,TRBJ1-4,many,16,CASSSNSAGGGEKLFF,TGTGCCAGCAGTTCTAATTCGGCAGGGGGCGGGGAAAAACTGTTTTTT
TRBV6-1,TRBD1,TRBJ1-6,many,14,CASRPGQGESPLHF,TGTGCCAGCAGACCGGGACAGGGTGAATCACCCCTCCACTTT
TRBV6-1,TRBD1,TRBJ2-7,-,14,CASSETGSRYEQYF,TGTGCCAGCAGTGAGACAGGGTCTAGGTACGAGCAGTACTTC